The source of this T cell receptor beta chain is a study of blood T cell repertoires in COVID-19. Study-level background: Sites in the United States, Italy and Spain provided acute and convalescent COVID-19 samples.

As handled by the study authors: Amplified reference gene primers provided the basis for estimating nucleated cell counts. Here immunoSEQ multiplex PCR was the method, and the copy in TCRdb shows in-frame clones only, minus some. V and J calls and clone size are as listed in that table; D and trimming were resolved from the DNA. The sample yields hundreds of thousands of clones, more than 75% seen once. The CDR3 runs 18 residues. J gave up 5 bases and V 6 bases, and 19 bases lay outside the gene matches. Germline V lookup: CDR1 SNHLY, CDR2 FYNNEI. The chain combines TRBV2 with TRBJ2-5; 9 bases align to TRBD1. The receptor comes from a woman aged 45 to 65 who had recovered from COVID-19. Material for sequencing was peripheral blood. CDR3 in amino acids: CASRNKRDRERSRETQYF. Written as DNA, the CDR3 is TGTGCCAGCAGGAACAAGAGGGACAGGGAGAGGTCTCGGGAGACCCAGTACTTC.